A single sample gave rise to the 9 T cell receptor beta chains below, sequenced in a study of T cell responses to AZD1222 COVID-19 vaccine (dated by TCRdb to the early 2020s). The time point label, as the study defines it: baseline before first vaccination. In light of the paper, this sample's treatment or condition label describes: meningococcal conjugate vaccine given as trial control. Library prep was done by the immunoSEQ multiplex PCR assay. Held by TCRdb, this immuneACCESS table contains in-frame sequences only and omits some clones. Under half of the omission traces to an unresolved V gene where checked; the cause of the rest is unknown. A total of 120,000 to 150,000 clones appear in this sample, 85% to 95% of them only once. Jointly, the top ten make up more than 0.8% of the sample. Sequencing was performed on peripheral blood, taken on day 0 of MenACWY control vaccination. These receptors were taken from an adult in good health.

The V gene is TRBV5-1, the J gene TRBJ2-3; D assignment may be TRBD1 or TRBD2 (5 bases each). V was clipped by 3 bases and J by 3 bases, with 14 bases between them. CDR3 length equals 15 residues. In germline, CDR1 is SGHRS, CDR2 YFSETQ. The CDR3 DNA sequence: TGCGCCAGCAGCTCCGGGACCTGGGGGACAGATACGCAGTATTTT. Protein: CASSSGTWGTDTQYF.

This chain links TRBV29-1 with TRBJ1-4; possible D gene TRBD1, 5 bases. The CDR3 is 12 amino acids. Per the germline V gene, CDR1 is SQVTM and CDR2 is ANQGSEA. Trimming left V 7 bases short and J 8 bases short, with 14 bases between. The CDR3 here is CSAGPPGEKLFF. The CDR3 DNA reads TGCAGCGCGGGACCCCCTGGCGAAAAACTGTTTTTT.

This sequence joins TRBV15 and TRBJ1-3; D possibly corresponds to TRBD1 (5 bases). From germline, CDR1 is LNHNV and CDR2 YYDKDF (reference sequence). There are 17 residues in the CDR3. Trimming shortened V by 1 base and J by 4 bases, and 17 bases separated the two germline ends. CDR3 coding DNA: TGTGCCACCAGCAGAGGCTTCGGCGGGGCTAGGGGAAACACCATATATTTT. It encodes CATSRGFGGARGNTIYF.

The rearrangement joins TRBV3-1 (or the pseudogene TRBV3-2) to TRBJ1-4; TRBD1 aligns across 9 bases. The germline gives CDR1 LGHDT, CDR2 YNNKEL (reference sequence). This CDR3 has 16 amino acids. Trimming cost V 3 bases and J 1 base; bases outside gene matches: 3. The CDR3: CASSHRTGVTNEKLFF. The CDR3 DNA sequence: TGTGCCAGCAGCCATAGGACAGGGGTAACTAATGAAAAACTGTTTTTT.

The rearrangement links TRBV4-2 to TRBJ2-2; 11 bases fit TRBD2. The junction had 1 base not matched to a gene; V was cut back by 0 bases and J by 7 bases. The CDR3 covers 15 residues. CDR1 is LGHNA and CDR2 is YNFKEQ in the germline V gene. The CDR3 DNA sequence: TGTGCCAGCAGCCAAGAGACTAGCGGGATCGGGGAGCTGTTTTTT. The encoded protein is CASSQETSGIGELFF.

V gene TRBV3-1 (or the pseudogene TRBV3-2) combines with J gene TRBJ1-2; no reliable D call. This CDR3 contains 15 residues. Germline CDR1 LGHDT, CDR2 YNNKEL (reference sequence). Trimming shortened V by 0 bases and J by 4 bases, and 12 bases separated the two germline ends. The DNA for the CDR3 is TGTGCCAGCAGCCAAGATTTCACAGCCGTCTATGGCTACACCTTC. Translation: CASSQDFTAVYGYTF.

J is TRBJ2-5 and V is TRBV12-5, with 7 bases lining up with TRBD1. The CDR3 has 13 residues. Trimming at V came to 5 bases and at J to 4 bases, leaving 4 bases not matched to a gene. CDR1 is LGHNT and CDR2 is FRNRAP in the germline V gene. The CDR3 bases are TGTGCTAGTGGTGTCGACAGGGTAGAGACCCAGTACTTC. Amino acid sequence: CASGVDRVETQYF. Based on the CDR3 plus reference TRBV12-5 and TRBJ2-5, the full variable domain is DARVTQTPRHKVTEMGQEVTMRCQPILGHNTVFWYRQTMMQGLELLAYFRNRAPLDDSGMPKDRFSAEMPDATLATLKIQPSEPRDSAVYFCASGVDRVETQYFGPGTRLLVL.

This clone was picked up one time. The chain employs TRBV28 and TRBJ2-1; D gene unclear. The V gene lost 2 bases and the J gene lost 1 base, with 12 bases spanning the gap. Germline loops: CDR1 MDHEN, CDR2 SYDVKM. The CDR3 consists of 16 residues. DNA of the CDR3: TGTGCCAGCAGTTTAATCGGATTCCCTTCCTACAATGAGCAGTTCTTC. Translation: CASSLIGFPSYNEQFF.

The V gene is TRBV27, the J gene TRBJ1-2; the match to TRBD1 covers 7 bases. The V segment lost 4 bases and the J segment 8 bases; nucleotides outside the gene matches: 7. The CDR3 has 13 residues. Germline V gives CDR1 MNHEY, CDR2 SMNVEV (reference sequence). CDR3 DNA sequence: TGTGCCAGCAGTTCTCGACAGGGTACAGGCTACACCTTC. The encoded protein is CASSSRQGTGYTF.